Only a few counts were recorded for the clone carrying this T cell receptor (beta chain). The antigen is undetermined. The data derive from a study of T-cell memory formation after mild COVID-19. Regarding the study as a whole: Some clones that responded were present in memory (sampled pre-infection), which suggests cross-reactive memory joined.

The germline V gene encodes CDR1 MNHNY and CDR2 SVGAGI (reference sequence). The CDR3 totals 16 residues. V lost 0 bases to trimming and J lost 2 bases; unmatched junction nucleotides: 2. It was 5'RACE with constant-segment primers that produced the TCR alpha and TCR beta cDNA libraries, which carried sample barcodes and UMIs. TCRdb re-derived calls from the 5' RACE reads in MiXCR, one entry per CDR3 protein. The sample contains over 55,000 distinct CDR3 sequences, more than 9% of which appear only once. Sequencing input: PBMCs or a T cell subset sorted from them (not recorded which). V usage is TRBV6-6 and J usage is TRBJ1-5, with 9 bases that match TRBD1. This sequence originates from a man aged 18 to 30 who had mild COVID-19 (a few samples of this study predate the infection). Cell type and time point are not known. CDR3: CASSYSTGGGNQPQHF. For the CDR3, the DNA is TGTGCCAGCAGTTACTCGACAGGGGGGGGCAATCAGCCCCAGCATTTT.